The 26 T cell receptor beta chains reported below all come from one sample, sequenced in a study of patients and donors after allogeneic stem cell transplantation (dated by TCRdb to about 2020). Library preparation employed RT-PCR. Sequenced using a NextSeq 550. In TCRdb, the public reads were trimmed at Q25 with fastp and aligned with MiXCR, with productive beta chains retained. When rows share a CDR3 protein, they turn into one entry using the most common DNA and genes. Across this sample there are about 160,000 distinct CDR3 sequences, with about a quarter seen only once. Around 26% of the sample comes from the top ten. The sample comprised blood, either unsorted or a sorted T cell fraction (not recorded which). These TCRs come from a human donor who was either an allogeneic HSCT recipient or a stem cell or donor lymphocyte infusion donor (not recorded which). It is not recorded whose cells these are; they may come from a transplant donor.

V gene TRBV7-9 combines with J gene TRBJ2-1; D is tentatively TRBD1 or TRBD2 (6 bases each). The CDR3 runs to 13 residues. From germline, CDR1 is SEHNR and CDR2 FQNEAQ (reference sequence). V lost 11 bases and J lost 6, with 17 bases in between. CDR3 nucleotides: TGTGCCTGGAGGGACATATTTCGCAATGAGCAGTTCTTC. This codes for CAWRDIFRNEQFF.

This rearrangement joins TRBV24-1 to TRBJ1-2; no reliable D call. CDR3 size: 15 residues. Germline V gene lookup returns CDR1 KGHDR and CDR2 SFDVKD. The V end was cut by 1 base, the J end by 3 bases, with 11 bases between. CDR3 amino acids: CATSDFVRGDYGYTF. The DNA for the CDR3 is TGTGCCACCAGTGATTTTGTCCGCGGGGACTATGGCTACACCTTC.

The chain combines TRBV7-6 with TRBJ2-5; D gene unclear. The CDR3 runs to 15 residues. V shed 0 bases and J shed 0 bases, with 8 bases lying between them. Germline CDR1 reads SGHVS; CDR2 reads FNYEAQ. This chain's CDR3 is CASSLAGGHQETQYF. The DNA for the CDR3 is TGTGCCAGCAGCTTAGCGGGCGGCCACCAAGAGACCCAGTACTTC.

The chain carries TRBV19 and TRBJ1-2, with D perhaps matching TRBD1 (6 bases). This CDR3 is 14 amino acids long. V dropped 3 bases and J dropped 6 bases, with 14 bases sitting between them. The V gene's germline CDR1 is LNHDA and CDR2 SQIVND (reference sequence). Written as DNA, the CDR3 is TGTGCCAGTAGTATTTTACCAGGGGCCAATGGCTACACCTTC. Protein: CASSILPGANGYTF.

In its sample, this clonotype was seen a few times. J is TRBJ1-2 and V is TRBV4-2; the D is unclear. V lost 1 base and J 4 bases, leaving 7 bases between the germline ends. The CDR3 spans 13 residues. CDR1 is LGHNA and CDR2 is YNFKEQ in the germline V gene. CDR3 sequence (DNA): TGTGCCAGCAGCCAAGCTATACGCTATGGCTACACCTTC. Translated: CASSQAIRYGYTF.

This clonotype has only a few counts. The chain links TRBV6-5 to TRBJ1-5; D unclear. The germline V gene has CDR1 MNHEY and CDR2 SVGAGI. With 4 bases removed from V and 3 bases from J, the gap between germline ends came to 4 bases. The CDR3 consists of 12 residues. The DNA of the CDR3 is TGTGCCAGCAGTTCACCCAATCAGCCCCAGCATTTT. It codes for CASSSPNQPQHF.

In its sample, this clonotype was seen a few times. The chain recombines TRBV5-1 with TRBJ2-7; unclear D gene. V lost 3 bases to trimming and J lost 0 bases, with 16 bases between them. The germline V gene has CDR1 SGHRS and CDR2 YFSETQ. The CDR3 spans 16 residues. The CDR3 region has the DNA TGCGCCAGCAGCTCCGGGCGGAAGTTTAGCTCCTACGAGCAGTACTTC. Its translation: CASSSGRKFSSYEQYF.

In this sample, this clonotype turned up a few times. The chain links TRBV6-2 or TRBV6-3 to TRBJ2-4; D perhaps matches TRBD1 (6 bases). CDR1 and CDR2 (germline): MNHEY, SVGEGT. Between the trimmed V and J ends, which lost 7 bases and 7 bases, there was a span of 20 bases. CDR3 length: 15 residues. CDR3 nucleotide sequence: TGTGCCAGCAACGAAGGGGACAACATGCAGAACATTCAGTACTTC. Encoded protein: CASNEGDNMQNIQYF.

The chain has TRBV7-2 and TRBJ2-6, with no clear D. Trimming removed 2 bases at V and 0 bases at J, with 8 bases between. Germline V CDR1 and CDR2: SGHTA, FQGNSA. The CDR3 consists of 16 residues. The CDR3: CASSLRPLSGANVLTF. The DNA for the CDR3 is TGTGCCAGCAGCTTAAGGCCACTCTCTGGGGCCAACGTCCTGACTTTC.

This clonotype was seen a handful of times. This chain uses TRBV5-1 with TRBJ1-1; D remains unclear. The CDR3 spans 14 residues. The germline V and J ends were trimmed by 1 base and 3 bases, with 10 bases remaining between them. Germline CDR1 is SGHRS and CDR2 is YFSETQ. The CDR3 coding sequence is TGCGCCAGCAGCTTGTTCGGGCTGGACACTGAAGCTTTCTTT. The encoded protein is CASSLFGLDTEAFF.

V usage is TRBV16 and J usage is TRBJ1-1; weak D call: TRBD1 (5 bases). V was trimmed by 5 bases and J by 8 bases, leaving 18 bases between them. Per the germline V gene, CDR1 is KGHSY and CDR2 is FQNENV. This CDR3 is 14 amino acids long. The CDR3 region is CASSAEGPLTEAFF. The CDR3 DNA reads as TGTGCCAGCAGCGCGGAGGGACCGTTAACAGAAGCTTTCTTT.

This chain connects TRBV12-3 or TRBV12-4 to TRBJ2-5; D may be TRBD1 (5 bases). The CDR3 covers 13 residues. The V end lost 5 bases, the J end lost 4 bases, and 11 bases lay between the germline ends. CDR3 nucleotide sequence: TGTGCCAGCAGTCCAGGGTCCCGAGAGACCCAGTACTTC. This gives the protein CASSPGSRETQYF.

CDR3 loop: CASSLDPLAGGWNEQFF. Here the CDR3 DNA reads TGTGCCAGCAGCTTAGACCCTCTAGCGGGAGGGTGGAATGAGCAGTTCTTC. V usage is TRBV7-6 and J usage is TRBJ2-1, with 12 bases matching TRBD2. The CDR3 length is 17 residues. Unmatched junction bases numbered 8, after V lost 1 base and J lost 7 bases. Germline V gene sequence: CDR1 SGHVS, CDR2 FNYEAQ.

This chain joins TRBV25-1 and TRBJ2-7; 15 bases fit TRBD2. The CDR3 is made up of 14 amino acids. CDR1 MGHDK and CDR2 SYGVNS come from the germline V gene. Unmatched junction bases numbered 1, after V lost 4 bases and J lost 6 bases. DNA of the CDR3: TGTGCCAGCAGTGGGGGACTAGCGGGAGGCGAGCAGTACTTC. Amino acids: CASSGGLAGGEQYF.

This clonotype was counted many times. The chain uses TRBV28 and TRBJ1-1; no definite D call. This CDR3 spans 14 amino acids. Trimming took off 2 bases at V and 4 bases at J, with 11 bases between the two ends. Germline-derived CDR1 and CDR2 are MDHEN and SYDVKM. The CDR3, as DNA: TGTGCCAGCAGTTTACCCTTTAGAGCCACTGAAGCTTTCTTT. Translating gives CASSLPFRATEAFF.

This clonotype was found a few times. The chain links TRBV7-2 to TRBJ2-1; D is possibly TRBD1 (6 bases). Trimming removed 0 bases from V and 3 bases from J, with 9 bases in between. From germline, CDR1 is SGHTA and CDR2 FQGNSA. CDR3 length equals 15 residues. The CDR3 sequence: CASSLAEDSYNEQFF. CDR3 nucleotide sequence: TGTGCCAGCAGCTTAGCAGAGGACAGCTACAATGAGCAGTTCTTC.

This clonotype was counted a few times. The CDR3 region is CASSPLGRIHTGELFF. The CDR3 DNA reads as TGCGCCAGCAGCCCCCTGGGACGGATACACACCGGGGAGCTGTTTTTT. This chain connects TRBV5-1 to TRBJ2-2; D assignment may be TRBD1 or TRBD2 (5 bases each). Germline loops: CDR1 SGHRS, CDR2 YFSETQ. There are 16 residues in the CDR3. V lost 4 bases to trimming and J lost 3 bases, with 16 bases between them.

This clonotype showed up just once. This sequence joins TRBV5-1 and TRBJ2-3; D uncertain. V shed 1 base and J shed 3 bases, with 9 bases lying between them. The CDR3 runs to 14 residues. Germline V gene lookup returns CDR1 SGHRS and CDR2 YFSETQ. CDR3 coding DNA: TGCGCCAGCAGCTTGCCTCCTAGAACAGATACGCAGTATTTT. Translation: CASSLPPRTDTQYF.

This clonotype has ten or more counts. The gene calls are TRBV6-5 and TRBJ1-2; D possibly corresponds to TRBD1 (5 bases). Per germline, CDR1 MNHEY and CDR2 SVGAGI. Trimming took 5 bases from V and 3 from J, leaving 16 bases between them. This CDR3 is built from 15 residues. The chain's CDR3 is CASSPEGGTYYGYTF. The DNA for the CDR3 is TGTGCCAGCAGTCCCGAGGGCGGGACCTACTATGGCTACACCTTC.

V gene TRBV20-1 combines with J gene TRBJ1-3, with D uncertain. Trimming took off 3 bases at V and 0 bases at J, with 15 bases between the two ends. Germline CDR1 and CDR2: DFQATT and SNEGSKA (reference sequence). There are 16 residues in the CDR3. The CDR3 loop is CSARDFRRFSGNTIYF. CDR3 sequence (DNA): TGCAGTGCTAGGGACTTCAGGAGATTCTCTGGAAACACCATATATTTT.

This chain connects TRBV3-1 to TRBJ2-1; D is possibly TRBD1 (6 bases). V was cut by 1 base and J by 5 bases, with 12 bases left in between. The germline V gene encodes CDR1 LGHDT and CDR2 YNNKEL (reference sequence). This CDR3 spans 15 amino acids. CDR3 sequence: CASSQVTGRDNEQFF. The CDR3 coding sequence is TGTGCCAGCAGCCAAGTTACAGGGAGAGACAATGAGCAGTTCTTC.

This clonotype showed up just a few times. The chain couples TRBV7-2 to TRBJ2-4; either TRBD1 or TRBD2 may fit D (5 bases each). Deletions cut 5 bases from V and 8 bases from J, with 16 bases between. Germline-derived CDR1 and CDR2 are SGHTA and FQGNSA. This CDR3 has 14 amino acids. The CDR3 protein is CASSPTRGADIQYF. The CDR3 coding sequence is TGTGCCAGCAGCCCGACGAGGGGCGCAGACATTCAGTACTTC.

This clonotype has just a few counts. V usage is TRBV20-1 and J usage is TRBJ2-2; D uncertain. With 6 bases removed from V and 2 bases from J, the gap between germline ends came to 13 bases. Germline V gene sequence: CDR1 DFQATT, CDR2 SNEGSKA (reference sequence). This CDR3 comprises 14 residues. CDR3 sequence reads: CSARSGSNTGELFF. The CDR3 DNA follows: TGCAGTGCCCGTTCGGGCTCAAACACCGGGGAGCTGTTTTTT.

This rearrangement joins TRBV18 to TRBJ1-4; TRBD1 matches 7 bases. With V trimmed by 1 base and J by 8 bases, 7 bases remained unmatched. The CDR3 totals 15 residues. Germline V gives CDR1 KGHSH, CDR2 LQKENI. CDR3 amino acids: CASSPLERGREKLFF. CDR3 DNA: TGTGCCAGCTCACCACTAGAGAGGGGGCGCGAAAAACTGTTTTTT.

DNA for the CDR3: TGTGCCAGCAGTCCCCCCGGGACTACCAACAATGAGCAGTTCTTC. It codes for CASSPPGTTNNEQFF. V gene TRBV28 combines with J gene TRBJ2-1; TRBD2 aligns across 7 bases. With V trimmed by 5 bases and J by 5 bases, 9 bases remained unmatched. The CDR3 length is 15 residues. CDR1 and CDR2 (germline): MDHEN, SYDVKM.

CDR3 loop: CASGPRSGPGNTIYF. CDR3 nucleotide sequence: TGCGCCAGCGGCCCCCGATCGGGGCCAGGAAACACCATATATTTT. The rearrangement uses TRBV5-1 and TRBJ1-3; D might be TRBD1 (5 bases). The V gene lost 7 bases and the J gene lost 4 bases, with 18 bases spanning the gap. The CDR3 runs 15 residues. Germline CDR1 SGHRS, CDR2 YFSETQ.